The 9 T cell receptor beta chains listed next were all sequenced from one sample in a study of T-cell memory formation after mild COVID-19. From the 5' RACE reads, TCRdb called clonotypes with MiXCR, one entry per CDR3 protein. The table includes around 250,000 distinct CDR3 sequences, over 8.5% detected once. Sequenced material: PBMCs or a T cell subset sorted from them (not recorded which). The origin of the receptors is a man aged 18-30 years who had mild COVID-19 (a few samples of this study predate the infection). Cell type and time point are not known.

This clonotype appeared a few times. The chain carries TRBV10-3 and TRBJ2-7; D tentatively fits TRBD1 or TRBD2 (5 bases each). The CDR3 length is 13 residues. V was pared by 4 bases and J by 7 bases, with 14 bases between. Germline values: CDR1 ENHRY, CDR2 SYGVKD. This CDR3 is CAISGGRSGEQYF. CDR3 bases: TGTGCCATCAGTGGGGGACGCTCTGGAGAGCAGTACTTC.

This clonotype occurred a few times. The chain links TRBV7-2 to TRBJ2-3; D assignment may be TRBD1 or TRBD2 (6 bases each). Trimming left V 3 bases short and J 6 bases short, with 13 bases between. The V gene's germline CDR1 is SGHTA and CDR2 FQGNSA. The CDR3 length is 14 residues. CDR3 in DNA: TGTGCCAGCAGCTTCTGGAGGGGGGCGGATACGCAGTATTTT. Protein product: CASSFWRGADTQYF.

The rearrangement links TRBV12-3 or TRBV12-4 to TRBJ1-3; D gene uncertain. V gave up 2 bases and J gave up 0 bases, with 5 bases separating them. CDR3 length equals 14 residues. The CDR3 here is CASSLRHSGNTIYF. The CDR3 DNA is TGTGCCAGCAGTTTACGACACTCTGGAAACACCATATATTTT.

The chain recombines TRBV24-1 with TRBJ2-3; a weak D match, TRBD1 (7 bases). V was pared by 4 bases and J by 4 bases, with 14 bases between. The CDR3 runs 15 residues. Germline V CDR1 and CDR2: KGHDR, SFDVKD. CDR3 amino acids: CATSEPGGMADTQYF. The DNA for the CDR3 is TGTGCCACCAGTGAACCAGGGGGGATGGCAGATACGCAGTATTTT.

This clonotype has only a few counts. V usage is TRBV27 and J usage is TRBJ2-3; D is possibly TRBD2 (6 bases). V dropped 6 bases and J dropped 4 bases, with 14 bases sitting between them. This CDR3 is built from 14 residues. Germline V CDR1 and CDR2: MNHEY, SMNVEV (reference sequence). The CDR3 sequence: CASRPGLRADTQYF. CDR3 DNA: TGTGCCAGCAGACCGGGACTGCGGGCAGATACGCAGTATTTT.

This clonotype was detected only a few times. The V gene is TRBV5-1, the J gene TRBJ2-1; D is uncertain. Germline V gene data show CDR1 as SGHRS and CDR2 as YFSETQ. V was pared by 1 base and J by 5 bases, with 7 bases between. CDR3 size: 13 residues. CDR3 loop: CASSLLGDNEQFF. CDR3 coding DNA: TGCGCCAGCAGCTTGTTGGGCGACAATGAGCAGTTCTTC.

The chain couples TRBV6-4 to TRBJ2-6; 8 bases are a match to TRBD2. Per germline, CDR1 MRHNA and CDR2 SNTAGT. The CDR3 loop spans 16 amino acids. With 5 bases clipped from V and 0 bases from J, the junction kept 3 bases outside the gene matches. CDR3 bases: TGTGCCAGCAGTCAGCGGGGGCTCTCTGGGGCCAACGTCCTGACTTTC. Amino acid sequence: CASSQRGLSGANVLTF.

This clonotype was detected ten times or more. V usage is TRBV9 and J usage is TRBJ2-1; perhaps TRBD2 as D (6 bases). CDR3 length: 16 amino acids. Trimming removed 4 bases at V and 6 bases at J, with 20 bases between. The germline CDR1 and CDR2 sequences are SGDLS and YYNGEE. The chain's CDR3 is CASSPHGGALSNEQFF. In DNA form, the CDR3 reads TGTGCCAGCAGCCCCCACGGCGGGGCATTGAGCAATGAGCAGTTCTTC.

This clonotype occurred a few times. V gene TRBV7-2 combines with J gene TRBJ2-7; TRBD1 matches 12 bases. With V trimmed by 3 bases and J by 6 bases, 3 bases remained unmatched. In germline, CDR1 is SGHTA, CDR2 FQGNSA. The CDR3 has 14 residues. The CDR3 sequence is CASSFGTGGSEQYV. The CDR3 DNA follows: TGTGCCAGCAGCTTCGGGACAGGGGGCTCCGAGCAGTACGTC.